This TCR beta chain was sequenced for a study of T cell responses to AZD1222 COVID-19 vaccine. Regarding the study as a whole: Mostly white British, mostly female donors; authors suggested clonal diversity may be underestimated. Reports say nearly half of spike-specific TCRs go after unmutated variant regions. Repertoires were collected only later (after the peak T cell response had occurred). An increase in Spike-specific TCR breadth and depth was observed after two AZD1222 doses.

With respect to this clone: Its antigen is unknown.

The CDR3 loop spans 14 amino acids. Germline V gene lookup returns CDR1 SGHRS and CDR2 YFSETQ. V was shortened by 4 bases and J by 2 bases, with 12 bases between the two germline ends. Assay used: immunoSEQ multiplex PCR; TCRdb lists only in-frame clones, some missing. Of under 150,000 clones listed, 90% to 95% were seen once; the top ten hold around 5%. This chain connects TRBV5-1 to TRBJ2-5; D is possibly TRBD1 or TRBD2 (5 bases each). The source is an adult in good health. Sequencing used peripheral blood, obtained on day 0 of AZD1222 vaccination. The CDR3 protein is CASSPGTKQETQYF. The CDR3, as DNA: TGCGCCAGCAGCCCTGGGACCAAACAAGAGACCCAGTACTTC.